A selection of T cell receptor beta chains follows, all from one sample in a study of human T cells and chemical hapten exposure. TCRdb independently ran MiXCR on the RACE reads; one entry per CDR3 protein. The sample yields tens of thousands of distinct CDR3 sequences, about 11% seen once. The material was whole blood, obtained in connection with sensitization to the hapten diphenylcyclopropenone (DPC). The receptors shown here come from a woman aged 50 to 60 with alopecia areata. Some clones in this sample may be carry-over from other donors' samples. Both conserved end residues are part of each CDR3. Fields, in order: clone size, D gene, J gene, V gene, CDR3 protein, CDR3 DNA. A D gene is named only where the DNA matches it firmly. Some rows have no size entry. The others give once, few or many, or a class for an expanded clone.

size: .
D: .
J: TRBJ1-2
V: TRBV27
CDR3: CASSLSTVNGYTF
DNA: TGTGCCAGCAGTTTATCGACAGTAAATGGCTACACCTTC

size: few
D: .
J: TRBJ2-5
V: TRBV29-1
CDR3: CSVVPPGGGETQYF
DNA: TGCAGCGTTGTACCTCCTGGGGGCGGAGAGACCCAGTACTTC

size: .
D: TRBD1
J: TRBJ2-7
V: TRBV4-2
CDR3: CASSQRDRGYEQYF
DNA: TGTGCCAGCAGCCAACGGGACAGGGGCTACGAGCAGTACTTC

size: few
D: TRBD1
J: TRBJ2-7
V: TRBV11-1
CDR3: CASSLELTGTGDEQYF
DNA: TGTGCCAGCAGCTTAGAATTAACCGGGACAGGAGACGAGCAGTACTTC

size: many
D: .
J: TRBJ1-5
V: TRBV25-1
CDR3: CASSEAGDGQPQHF
DNA: TGTGCCAGCAGCGAGGCGGGCGACGGTCAGCCCCAGCATTTT

size: few
D: TRBD2
J: TRBJ2-3
V: TRBV7-3
CDR3: CASSYTLAGGTDTQYF
DNA: TGTGCCAGCAGCTACACCCTAGCGGGAGGAACAGATACGCAGTATTTT

size: .
D: TRBD1
J: TRBJ1-5
V: TRBV20-1
CDR3: CSAPYPGQKYNQPQHF
DNA: TGCAGTGCTCCCTACCCGGGACAGAAATACAATCAGCCCCAGCATTTT

size: many
D: .
J: TRBJ1-2
V: TRBV29-1
CDR3: CSVQAATSNYGYTF
DNA: TGCAGCGTTCAGGCGGCGACTAGCAACTATGGCTACACCTTC

size: .
D: .
J: TRBJ1-1
V: TRBV10-1
CDR3: CASSETGYGEAFF
DNA: TGCGCCAGCAGTGAGACAGGGTATGGTGAAGCTTTCTTT

size: few
D: .
J: TRBJ2-3
V: TRBV7-9
CDR3: CASERSGGTDTQYF
DNA: TGTGCCAGCGAGCGGTCAGGTGGAACAGATACGCAGTATTTT

size: few
D: .
J: TRBJ2-7
V: TRBV6-5
CDR3: CASSTGSLEQYF
DNA: TGTGCCAGCAGCACAGGTTCCTTAGAGCAGTACTTC